Presented here are 14 T cell receptor beta chains from one specimen sequenced in a study of blood T cells in healthy people across ages. With a J-beta primer mix and a sample-barcoded 5' primer, a second PCR ran about 6 to 11 cycles. TCRdb reanalysed the 5' RACE reads using MiXCR and keeps one entry per CDR3 protein. Of 600,000 or so distinct CDR3 sequences listed, 45% to 55% are singletons. Sequencing was done on a sample of blood. All receptors come from an older man in good health.

This clonotype occurred a few times. The rearrangement joins TRBV20-1 to TRBJ2-7; D is unresolved. The CDR3 sequence is 13 residues long. The ends were cut back, 0 bases at V and 4 bases at J, with 10 bases in the middle. Germline CDR1 DFQATT, CDR2 SNEGSKA (reference sequence). In DNA, the CDR3 is TGCAGTGCTAGAGATTCAATCCCATACGAGCAGTACTTC. Amino acid sequence: CSARDSIPYEQYF.

This chain uses TRBV20-1 with TRBJ2-5; D uncertain. This CDR3 comprises 12 residues. Per the germline V gene, CDR1 is DFQATT and CDR2 is SNEGSKA (reference sequence). V was trimmed by 3 bases and J by 5 bases, leaving 10 bases between them. The CDR3 nucleotides read TGCAGTGCTAGTCCCAGCTCGGAGACCCAGTACTTC. It is translated as CSASPSSETQYF.

V gene TRBV29-1 combines with J gene TRBJ2-1; D not resolved. Gene TRBJ2-7 matches the end of the DNA better, so the J call may be wrong. The germline CDR1 and CDR2 sequences are SQVTM and ANQGSEA. The CDR3 has 10 residues. The CDR3 here is CSVDVDEQYF. CDR3 in DNA: TGCAGCGTTGATGTTGATGAGCAGTACTTC.

Comments on this clonotype: A single base separates this from a much larger clone, so it may be a read error. The CDR3 sequence is CASTSPDRGNEQFF. DNA for the CDR3: TGTGCCAGCACCTCCCCGGACAGGGGAAATGAGCAGTTCTTC. The chain joins TRBV6-6 to TRBJ2-1; 9 bases align to TRBD1. The length of the CDR3 is 14 residues. Germline CDR1 is MNHNY and CDR2 is SVGAGI (reference sequence). V was pared by 7 bases and J by 7 bases, with 8 bases of the junction left unmatched.

This clonotype was detected only a few times. A single base separates this from a much larger clone, so it may be a read error. The chain links TRBV29-1 to TRBJ2-5; no clear D. The V end was cut by 5 bases, the J end by 11 bases, with 12 bases between. Germline V CDR1 and CDR2: SQVTM, ANQGSEA. The CDR3 loop spans 10 amino acids. The CDR3 reads CSVRVDEQYF. The CDR3 nucleotides read TGCAGCGTTAGAGTCGATGAGCAGTACTTC.

The CDR3 loop is CASSHSPGTGDEQYF. Here the CDR3 DNA reads TGTGCCAGCAGCCATAGCCCCGGGACAGGGGACGAGCAGTACTTC. V and J are TRBV5-5 and TRBJ2-7, with 10 positions matching TRBD1. Germline V gene data show CDR1 as SGHKS and CDR2 as YYEKEE (reference sequence). The CDR3 length is 15 residues. The ends lost 4 bases at V and 5 bases at J; junction bases unmatched: 9.

The genes are TRBV29-1 and TRBJ2-3; unclear D gene. In germline, CDR1 is SQVTM, CDR2 ANQGSEA. The V and J ends lost 1 base and 5 bases respectively, with 10 bases between them. The CDR3 is 13 amino acids. DNA for the CDR3: TGCAGCGTTGAAGCGGCCCCGGGAGATACGCAGTATTTT. Translation: CSVEAAPGDTQYF.

The chain joins TRBV20-1 to TRBJ1-5, with 8 bases matching TRBD1. V lost 5 bases to trimming and J lost 4 bases; unmatched junction nucleotides: 10. The CDR3 is made up of 15 amino acids. CDR1 DFQATT and CDR2 SNEGSKA come from the germline V gene (reference sequence). CDR3 DNA: TGCAGTGCTGGAGGGGCGGGACAGGAGAATCAGCCCCAGCATTTT. Its protein product is CSAGGAGQENQPQHF.

This clonotype was seen only a few times. V gene TRBV27 combines with J gene TRBJ2-1, with D possibly being TRBD1 (6 bases). In germline, CDR1 is MNHEY, CDR2 SMNVEV (reference sequence). This CDR3 comprises 15 residues. Trimming pared 6 bases from V and 4 bases from J, leaving 16 bases between. The CDR3 region has the DNA TGTGCCAGCAGCCAAGGCAGGGGCCGTTACAATGAGCAGTTCTTC. It encodes CASSQGRGRYNEQFF.

This clonotype was observed a handful of times. CDR3 loop: CASSLLDPVEQFF. The DNA for the CDR3 is TGTGCCAGCAGTTTACTAGACCCGGTTGAGCAGTTCTTC. V is TRBV12-3 or TRBV12-4 and J is TRBJ2-1; D not resolved. V lost 2 bases and J lost 9, with 11 bases in between. The CDR3 consists of 13 residues.

The chain joins TRBV3-1 to TRBJ2-1; TRBD2 agrees at 8 bases. Germline assignment: CDR1 LGHDT and CDR2 YNNKEL (reference sequence). Trimming removed 1 base from V and 1 base from J; junction bases left unmatched: 6. CDR3 size: 17 residues. Here the CDR3 reads CASSQGGAGGSYNEQFF. CDR3 bases: TGTGCCAGCAGCCAAGGCGGCGCGGGAGGTTCCTACAATGAGCAGTTCTTC.

This clonotype was counted only a few times. CDR3 amino acids: CSARPVVGSPTDTQYF. The CDR3 region has the DNA TGCAGTGCTAGGCCCGTTGTGGGCAGCCCTACAGATACGCAGTATTTT. The chain is built from TRBV20-1 and TRBJ2-3, with D hard to call. Germline V gene lookup returns CDR1 DFQATT and CDR2 SNEGSKA (reference sequence). This CDR3 has 16 residues. V was trimmed by 3 bases and J by 3 bases, leaving 19 bases between them.

This chain connects TRBV7-2 to TRBJ2-2; the D is unclear. Germline CDR1 and CDR2: SGHTA and FQGNSA. The CDR3 is made up of 12 amino acids. The ends were cut back, 3 bases at V and 2 bases at J, with 1 base in the middle. The CDR3 DNA reads TGTGCCAGCAGCTTTAACACCGGGGAGCTGTTTTTT. It yields the protein CASSFNTGELFF. The entire variable domain, with the rest obtained from reference TRBV7-2 and TRBJ2-2, is as follows: GAGVSQSPSNKVTEKGKDVELRCDPISGHTALYWYRQSLGQGLEFLIYFQGNSAPDKSGLPSDRFSAERTGGSVSTLTIQRTQQEDSAVYLCASSFNTGELFFGEGSRLTVL.

In the case of this clonotype: A read error may produce the germline difference seen at one junction end. The chain combines TRBV27 with TRBJ2-7; TRBD1 might be the D (5 bases). There are 14 residues in the CDR3. Germline V gene data show CDR1 as MNHEY and CDR2 as SMNVEV (reference sequence). CDR3 sequence reads: CASSLSGAPYGQYF. The DNA of the CDR3 is TGTGCCAGCAGTTTATCAGGGGCCCCCTACGGGCAGTACTTC.